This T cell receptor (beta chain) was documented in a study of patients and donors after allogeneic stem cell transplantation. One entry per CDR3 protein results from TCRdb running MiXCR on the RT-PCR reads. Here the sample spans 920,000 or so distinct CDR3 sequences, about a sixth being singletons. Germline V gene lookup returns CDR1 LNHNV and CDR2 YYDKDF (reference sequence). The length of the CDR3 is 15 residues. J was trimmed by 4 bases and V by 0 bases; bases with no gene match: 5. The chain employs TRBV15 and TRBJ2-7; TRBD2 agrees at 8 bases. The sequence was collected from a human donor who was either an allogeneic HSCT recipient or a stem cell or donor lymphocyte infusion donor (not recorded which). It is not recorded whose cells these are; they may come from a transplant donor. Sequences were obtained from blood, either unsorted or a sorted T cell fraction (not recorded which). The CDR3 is CATSRERTSGYEQYF. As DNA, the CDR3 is TGTGCCACCAGCAGAGAGCGTACTAGCGGATACGAGCAGTACTTC.